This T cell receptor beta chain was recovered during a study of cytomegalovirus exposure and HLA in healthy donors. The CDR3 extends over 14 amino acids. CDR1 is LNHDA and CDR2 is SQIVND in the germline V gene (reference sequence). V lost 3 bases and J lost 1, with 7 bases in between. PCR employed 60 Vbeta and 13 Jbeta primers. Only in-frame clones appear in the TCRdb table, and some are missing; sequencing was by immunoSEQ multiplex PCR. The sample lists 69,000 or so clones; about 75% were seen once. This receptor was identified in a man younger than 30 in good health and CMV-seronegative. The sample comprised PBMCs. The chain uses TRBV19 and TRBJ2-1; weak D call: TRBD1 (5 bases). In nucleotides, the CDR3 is TGTGCCAGTAGTATGTCAGGGTCCTACAATGAGCAGTTCTTC. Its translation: CASSMSGSYNEQFF.